This T cell receptor (beta chain) is drawn from a study of identical twins (dated by TCRdb to 2015 to 2016). Regarding the complete study: To test whether fetal clonotypes persist, this study deep-sequenced TCR alpha and beta repertoires from monozygotic twins, from unrelated adults of various ages, and from cord blood. To rule out contamination, the twin experiments were replicated at different times with different library preparation protocols.

The CDR3 measures 18 amino acids from cysteine to phenylalanine. Just CDR3 DNA is preserved here, 54 bases in frame from base 1. Taken from the germline V gene, the CDR1 and CDR2 loops are SGHVS and FNYEAQ. V is pared back by 3 bases and J by 4 bases, with 22 bases lying between the germline termini. The library was built by means of 5' RACE. The sequencer was an Illumina HiSeq 2000. Template switching introduced a universal primer binding site; the final cDNA contained a unique molecular identifier, enabling accurate counting of TCR cDNA molecules. Specific primers in the conserved constant-segment region were used to synthesize first-strand cDNA for the TCR alpha and beta chains. To control for contamination, each cDNA library was double barcoded with a SMART-Mk sample barcode plus Illumina barcodes. TruSeq adapter sequences along with Illumina sample barcodes were introduced in two successive PCR steps. The Illumina HiSeq platform was used with custom primers to sequence TCR alpha and beta cDNA libraries. Turning to the authors' computational methods: MiGEC processed the raw reads to extract unique molecular identifiers, while MiXCR was used to determine the CDR3 positions. For each individual, recombination models were inferred using an EM algorithm with the repgenHMM and IGoR tools. The tcR package in R was used for shared clonotype analysis, with sharing normalized by the product of cloneset sizes. To study raw recombination without the effects of thymic and clonal selection, out-of-frame nonproductive sequences were analyzed. Using fastp trimming at Q25 and MiXCR clonotype assembly, TCRdb reanalyzed the public sequencing data and kept in-frame beta chains. Every CDR3 protein is listed once, alongside the most common genes and DNA of its rows. These V and J calls are TCRdb output, not the study's own analysis. This sample has some 710,000 distinct CDR3 sequences in its table, and roughly 6.2% of those were observed once. Approximately 2% of the sample comes from the top ten.

Broader findings and caveats from the paper: Invariant T cells such as MAIT and iNKT could partly confound zero-insertion analyses, though diverse VJ usage argued against this for most clonotypes. Compared with coincidental sharing between unrelated individuals, out-of-frame TCR alpha sequences shared between twins had an excess of sequences with low generation probability. Because the same donors could not be followed over many years, the conclusions depended on cross-sectional statistical analysis. A weaker excess of twin sharing was found in beta out-of-frame sequences because the signal-to-noise ratio was lowered by fewer shared sequences. Recombination models systematically underestimated out-of-frame TCR alpha sharing in monozygotic twins but agreed with sharing between unrelated individuals. Abundant cord blood beta clonotypes carried fewer insertions; young adult naive repertoires showed a weaker similar trend, while memory repertoires showed none.

This clonotype has at least ten counts. Its antigen remains unidentified. Within one base of it there is no much larger clone, and no base qualities were kept. Every donor in the study was a healthy Caucasian. Three unrelated non-twin adults were also sequenced: a male aged 18 to 30, a male aged 50 to 60 and a female aged 50 to 60. Miltenyi CD45RO+ enrichment and human naive T-cell isolation kits were used to isolate memory (CD45RO+) and naive T cells from PBMC. This receptor was taken from a man younger than 35 in good health. The sequencing input was naive T cells sorted from blood. Read against the paper, the sample's cell subset or site label means: cells isolated with a human naive T-cell isolation kit. The rearranged chain carries TRBV7-6 and TRBJ2-1; the D gene is perhaps TRBD2, on 6 matching bases. The CDR3 reads as follows: CASSFTGGLVRAYNEQFF. The DNA sequence is given as TGTGCCAGCAGCTTTACCGGAGGGCTAGTAAGGGCTTACAATGAGCAGTTCTTC.